The 4 T cell receptor beta chains below all came from one sample that was sequenced in a study of T cell clonality in common variable immunodeficiency. Sequencing was performed with immunoSEQ multiplex PCR; in TCRdb, only in-frame clones are kept and a portion is missing. The table lists fewer than 75,000 clones, with no singletons. The sequenced material came from peripheral blood mononuclear cells. These receptors came from a person aged 18-69 years in good health.

This clone was detected ten times or more. The read ends 3 residues early relative to the CDR3; the germline J gene fills the gap. The chain links TRBV5-1 to TRBJ2-7; TRBD2 matches at 10 bases. CDR3 length: 17 amino acids. The V and J ends lost 3 bases and 2 bases, in that order; junction bases with no gene match: 11. Germline V gene data show CDR1 as SGHRS and CDR2 as YFSETQ. CDR3: CASSSNLLAGKTYEQYF. CDR3 DNA, as far as it was read: TGCGCCAGCAGCTCAAACCTACTAGCGGGGAAAACCTACGAG. The whole variable domain, filled in from reference TRBV5-1 and TRBJ2-7, reads KAGVTQTPRYLIKTRGQQVTLSCSPISGHRSVSWYQQTPGQGLQFLFEYFSETQRNKGNFPGRFSGRQFSNSRSEMNVSTLELGDSALYLCASSSNLLAGKTYEQYFGPGTRLTVT.

This clone was observed at least ten times. The CDR3 extends 3 residues past the end of the read, so its final part is completed from the germline J gene. This chain uses TRBV30 with TRBJ2-2; TRBD2 matches 9 bases. The V and J ends lost 4 bases and 3 bases, in that order; junction bases with no gene match: 6. This CDR3 has 15 amino acids. CDR1 is GTSNPN and CDR2 is SVGIG in the germline V gene (reference sequence). CDR3: CAWKFRGGDTGELFF. The sequenced part of the CDR3 DNA is TGTGCCTGGAAATTCCGCGGGGGGGACACCGGGGAG.

This clone occurred many times. This CDR3 reads CAWSLGGGGPQHF. CDR3 DNA (partial): TGTGCCTGGAGTTTGGGAGGCGGGGGGCCC. This sequence joins TRBV30 and TRBJ1-5; maybe TRBD1 (5 bases). With the read ending 3 residues before the CDR3 end, the germline J gene is used to fill in that end. Trimming left V 2 bases short and J 9 bases short, with 14 bases between. CDR1 is GTSNPN, CDR2 SVGIG, per germline (reference sequence). The CDR3 contains 13 residues.

This clone has ten or more counts. The read terminates 3 residues ahead of where the CDR3 ends, so the germline J gene completes it. The gene calls are TRBV7-6 and TRBJ2-3; possible D gene TRBD1, 6 bases. V was pared by 1 base and J by 4 bases, with 18 bases between. This CDR3 is built from 17 residues. Germline V gene sequence: CDR1 SGHVS, CDR2 FNYEAQ. The sequenced CDR3 bases are TGTGCCAGCAGCTTAGTTGGGGGCCAGTCTGTAGCAGATACG. Translated: CASSLVGGQSVADT. The full-length CDR3 reads as CASSLVGGQSVADTQYF.